These T cell receptor beta chains were read from a single sample in a study of blood T cell repertoires in COVID-19. Clones were sequenced by immunoSEQ multiplex PCR, and TCRdb holds only the in-frame ones, with some missing. The sample yields 150,000 to 200,000 clones, approximately 86% seen once. The material sequenced was PBMCs or T cells enriched from blood (not recorded which). The receptors were sampled from a woman between 40 and 50 years old in a cohort exposed to, infected with or recovered from COVID-19 (not recorded which). Both conserved end residues are part of each CDR3. D genes are given only for firm matches. Only some rows state a clone size, as once, few, many or a class for expanded clones.

v_gene	abundance	d_gene	j_gene	CDR3nt	CDR3aa
TRBV24-1	.	TRBD2	TRBJ2-7	TGTGCCACTGAAGCGGGAGGTACCCCCAACGAGCAGTACTTC	CATEAGGTPNEQYF
TRBV12-3/TRBV12-4	.	.	TRBJ1-2	TGTGCCAGCTTCAACTTCCCCCATGGCTACACCTTC	CASFNFPHGYTF
TRBV11-2	.	TRBD1	TRBJ1-2	TGTGCCAGCAGCTCCCCCTCGACAGGGAAGGCGGGCTACACCTTC	CASSSPSTGKAGYTF
TRBV6-1	.	.	TRBJ2-5	TGTGCCAGCAGTGAAAAGGTGGGGGCGAATTGGCCGGAGACCCAGTACTTC	CASSEKVGANWPETQYF
TRBV28	.	.	TRBJ1-1	TGTGCCAGCAGCCGCACCCGGGGCACTGAAGCTTTCTTT	CASSRTRGTEAFF
TRBV19	.	.	TRBJ1-2	TGTGCCAGTAGGGAGGGCGAAGGCTACACCTTC	CASREGEGYTF
TRBV10-2	few	TRBD1	TRBJ2-7	TGCGCCAGCAGCGCGGGTCGTGGGACAGGGGGCATATACGAGCAGTACTTC	CASSAGRGTGGIYEQYF
TRBV11-2	.	TRBD2	TRBJ2-3	TGTGCCAGCAGAACCGGACTAGCGAGGACAGATACGCAGTATTTT	CASRTGLARTDTQYF
TRBV11-3	.	TRBD2	TRBJ2-5	TGTGCCAGCAGCCCTACGGGGGGGGAGACCCAGTACTTC	CASSPTGGETQYF
TRBV10-3	.	.	TRBJ1-1	TGTGCCATCAGTGGTCCCGGGGAGGGTACTGAAGCTTTCTTT	CAISGPGEGTEAFF
TRBV18	.	.	TRBJ1-2	TGTGCCAGCTCACCTAATCAAGGGACTCACGAGAACTATGGCTACACCTTC	CASSPNQGTHENYGYTF
TRBV6-4	.	TRBD1	TRBJ2-3	TGTGCCAGCAGTGACTCTTCGCAGGGGGACACAGATACGCAGTATTTT	CASSDSSQGDTDTQYF
TRBV7-9	.	.	TRBJ2-2	TGTGCCAGCAGCCCTGACAGGAACACCGGGGAGCTGTTTTTT	CASSPDRNTGELFF
TRBV28	.	TRBD2	TRBJ2-7	TGTGCCAGCGAGGGAGGGTCCTACGAGCAGTACTTC	CASEGGSYEQYF
TRBV7-9	.	TRBD2	TRBJ2-3	TGTGCCAGCACCGCCGAGGGACTAGCGTACACAGATACGCAGTATTTT	CASTAEGLAYTDTQYF
TRBV11-2	.	TRBD2	TRBJ2-7	TGTGCCAGCAGCTTAGGGACTAGCGGGGGGGCCTTTGAGCAGTACTTC	CASSLGTSGGAFEQYF
TRBV19	.	TRBD1	TRBJ1-2	TGTGCCAGTAGTTTCACGACAGGGTTAGTCCCTGGCTACACCTTC	CASSFTTGLVPGYTF
TRBV13	.	TRBD2	TRBJ2-1	TGTGCCAGCAGCCCCTGGACTAGCGGGAGAGGCAATGAGCAGTTCTTC	CASSPWTSGRGNEQFF
TRBV4-1	.	.	TRBJ1-5	TGCGCCAGCAGCCAAGAAAGGGGGAATCAGCCCCAGCATTTT	CASSQERGNQPQHF
TRBV23-1	.	TRBD1	TRBJ2-7	TGCGCCAGCAGTCAATCAGACAGGGATCCCTACGAGCAGTACTTC	CASSQSDRDPYEQYF
TRBV7-7	.	.	TRBJ2-7	TGTGCCAGCAGCCCAGGGCTCTCCTACGAGCAGTACTTC	CASSPGLSYEQYF
TRBV7-9	.	.	TRBJ2-5	TGTGCCAGCAGCAACAGGGTATTGCCCCAAGAGACCCAGTACTTC	CASSNRVLPQETQYF
TRBV18	.	TRBD1	TRBJ1-5	TGTGCCAGCTCACCCGACAGGGGGGTGGATCAGCCCCAGCATTTT	CASSPDRGVDQPQHF
TRBV7-6	once	.	TRBJ2-3	TGTGCCAGCAGCTTAGCGCTGAGGGAGGTCCCAGATACGCAGTATTTT	CASSLALREVPDTQYF
TRBV6-4	.	TRBD1	TRBJ1-1	TGTGCCAGCAGTACCGGGGGACAGCTACTGAACACTGAAGCTTTCTTT	CASSTGGQLLNTEAFF
TRBV27	.	TRBD2	TRBJ2-3	TGTGCCAGCAGGACTAGCGGGAGCACAGATACGCAGTATTTT	CASRTSGSTDTQYF
TRBV25-1	.	.	TRBJ1-2	TGTGCCAGCAGTGGCCCAGGGGAGGGCTACACCTTC	CASSGPGEGYTF
TRBV5-5	.	.	TRBJ1-6	TGTGCCAGCAGCTTGGGGGGAGGGAATTCACCCCTCCACTTT	CASSLGGGNSPLHF
TRBV4-1	.	TRBD2	TRBJ2-2	TGCGCCAGCAGCCAGTTCGGGGGGGGCCCGGAGCTGTTTTTT	CASSQFGGGPELFF
TRBV7-6	once	.	TRBJ2-1	TGTGCCAGCAGCTTGGGGGGGGGCAAATCCTACAATGAGCAGTTCTTC	CASSLGGGKSYNEQFF
TRBV15	.	.	TRBJ2-2	TGTGCCACCAGCAGTGAGGCGGATAGGCGGACATCCCTAACGAGGACCGGGGAGCTGTTTTTT	CATSSEADRRTSLTRTGELFF
TRBV11-3	.	TRBD1	TRBJ1-3	TGTGCCAGCACCTCGGGACAGAGCTTCTCTGGAAACACCATATATTTT	CASTSGQSFSGNTIYF
TRBV11-2	.	TRBD1	TRBJ1-2	TGTGCCAGCAGCCTGGGGGACAGGGAGATTAACTATGGCTACACCTTC	CASSLGDREINYGYTF
TRBV28	.	TRBD1	TRBJ1-2	TGTGCCAGCAGCCCACAGGGGGAGGATTATGGCTACACCTTC	CASSPQGEDYGYTF
TRBV6-1	.	TRBD2	TRBJ2-1	TGTGCCAGCAGTGACCCGGGACTAGCGGGAAGTTGGAATGAGCAGTTCTTC	CASSDPGLAGSWNEQFF
TRBV5-1	.	.	TRBJ1-4	TGCGCCAGCAGCTCCAGGGTTGATAATGAAAAACTGTTTTTT	CASSSRVDNEKLFF
TRBV5-4	.	TRBD2	TRBJ2-2	TGTGCCAGCAGCTTAGCCGGGAGGCCCGGGGAGCTGTTTTTT	CASSLAGRPGELFF
TRBV5-4	.	TRBD2	TRBJ2-7	TGTGCCAGCAGTTCAATAGCGGGAAGCTCCTACGAGCAGTACTTC	CASSSIAGSSYEQYF
TRBV27	.	TRBD1	TRBJ2-6	TGTGCCAGCAGCCTGGGGGACAGGGGGCACCTCTCTGGGGCCAACGTCCTGACTTTC	CASSLGDRGHLSGANVLTF
TRBV30	.	.	TRBJ1-2	TGTGCCTGGGGCCGGGAGCTTAAGGGCTACACCTTC	CAWGRELKGYTF
TRBV5-4	.	TRBD1	TRBJ1-1	TGTGCCAGCAGCCTACCGGGACAGGGAGGGCACACTGAAGCTTTCTTT	CASSLPGQGGHTEAFF
TRBV7-2	.	.	TRBJ2-3	TGTGCCAGCAGCTTAGATCCCCTCCTCCGTAGCACAGATACGCAGTATTTT	CASSLDPLLRSTDTQYF
TRBV30	.	.	TRBJ2-5	TGTGCCTGGAGTGTACGGGTCGTGGAGACCCAGTACTTC	CAWSVRVVETQYF
TRBV30	few	TRBD1	TRBJ1-6	TGTGCCTGGACCAGATTCGACAGGGGACGACGGTCACCCCTCCACTTT	CAWTRFDRGRRSPLHF
TRBV9	.	.	TRBJ1-3	TGTGCCAGCAGCGGTCGACAGAACGAAGGAAACACCATATATTTT	CASSGRQNEGNTIYF